This T cell receptor (beta chain) is from a study of lymphopenia after photon versus proton radiotherapy. The CDR3 has 13 amino acids. V lost 5 bases and J lost 2, with 10 bases in between. Germline CDR1 is SGHVS and CDR2 is FQNEAQ. Only one count was recorded for this clone. Clones were read by immunoSEQ multiplex PCR, and TCRdb kept only the in-frame ones, dropping some. The data show about 68,000 clones, approximately 91% seen once. The sequenced sample was peripheral blood, obtained from a patient treated with photon-based radiotherapy. This TCR derives from a woman between 65 and 79 years old with pancreatic cancer. V usage is TRBV7-8 and J usage is TRBJ2-7; no clear D gene. CDR3: CASSADGTYEQYF. In nucleotides, the CDR3 is TGTGCCAGCAGCGCCGACGGAACCTACGAGCAGTACTTC.